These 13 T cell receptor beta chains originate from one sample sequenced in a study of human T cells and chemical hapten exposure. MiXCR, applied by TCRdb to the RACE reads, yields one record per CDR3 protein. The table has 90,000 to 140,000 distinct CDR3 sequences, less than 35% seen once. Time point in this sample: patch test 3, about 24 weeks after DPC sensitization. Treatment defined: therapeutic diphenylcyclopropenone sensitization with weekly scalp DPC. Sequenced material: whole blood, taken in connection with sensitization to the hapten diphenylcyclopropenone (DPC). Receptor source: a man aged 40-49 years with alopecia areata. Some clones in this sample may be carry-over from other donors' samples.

CDR3 region: CASSQDGWQGIYGYTF. DNA of the CDR3: TGTGCCAGCAGCCAAGATGGTTGGCAGGGGATTTATGGCTACACCTTC. The chain is built from TRBV3-1 and TRBJ1-2; possibly TRBD1 for D (6 bases). V dropped 0 bases and J dropped 5 bases, with 16 bases sitting between them. From germline, CDR1 is LGHDT and CDR2 YNNKEL (reference sequence). This CDR3 region has 16 residues.

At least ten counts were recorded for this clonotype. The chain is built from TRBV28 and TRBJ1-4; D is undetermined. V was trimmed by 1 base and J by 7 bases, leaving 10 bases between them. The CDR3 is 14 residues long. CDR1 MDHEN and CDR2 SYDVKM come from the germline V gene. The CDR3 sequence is CASSLFQLSEKLFF. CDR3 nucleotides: TGTGCCAGCAGTTTATTCCAGCTTAGTGAAAAACTGTTTTTT.

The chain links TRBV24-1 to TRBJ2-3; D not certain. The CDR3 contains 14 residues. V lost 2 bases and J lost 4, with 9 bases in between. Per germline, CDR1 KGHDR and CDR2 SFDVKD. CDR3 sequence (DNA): TGTGCCACCAGTGATTCTAAGTTCGCAGATACGCAGTATTTT. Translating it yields CATSDSKFADTQYF.

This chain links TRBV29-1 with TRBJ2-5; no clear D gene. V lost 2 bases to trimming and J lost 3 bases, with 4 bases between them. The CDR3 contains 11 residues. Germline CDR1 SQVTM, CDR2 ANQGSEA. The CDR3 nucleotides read TGCAGCGTTGAAACAGAAGAGACCCAGTACTTC. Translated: CSVETEETQYF.

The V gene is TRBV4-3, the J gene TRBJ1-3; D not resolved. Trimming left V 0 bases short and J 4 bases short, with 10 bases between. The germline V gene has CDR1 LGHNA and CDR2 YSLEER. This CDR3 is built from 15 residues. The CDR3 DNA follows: TGCGCCAGCAGCCAAGACATGTCGGCCGGAAACACCATATATTTT. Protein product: CASSQDMSAGNTIYF.

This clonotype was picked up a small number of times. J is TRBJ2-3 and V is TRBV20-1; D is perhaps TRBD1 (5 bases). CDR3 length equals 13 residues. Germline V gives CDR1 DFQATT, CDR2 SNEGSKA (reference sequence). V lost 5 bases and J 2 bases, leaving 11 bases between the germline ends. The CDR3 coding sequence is TGCAGTGCTCAAGACAGATTCACAGATACGCAGTATTTT. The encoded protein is CSAQDRFTDTQYF.

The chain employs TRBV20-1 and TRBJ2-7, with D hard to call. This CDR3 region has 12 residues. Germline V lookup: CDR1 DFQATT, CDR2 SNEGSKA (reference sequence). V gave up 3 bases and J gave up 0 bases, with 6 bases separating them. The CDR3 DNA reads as TGCAGTGCTAGGAGGAGCTCCTACGAGCAGTACTTC. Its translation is CSARRSSYEQYF.

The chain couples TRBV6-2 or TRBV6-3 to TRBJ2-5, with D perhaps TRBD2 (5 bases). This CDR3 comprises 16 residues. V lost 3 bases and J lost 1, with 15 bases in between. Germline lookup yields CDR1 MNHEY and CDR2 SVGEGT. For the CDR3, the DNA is TGTGCCAGCAGTTATGAGGCGGGCGAAATCCAAGAGACCCAGTACTTC. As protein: CASSYEAGEIQETQYF.

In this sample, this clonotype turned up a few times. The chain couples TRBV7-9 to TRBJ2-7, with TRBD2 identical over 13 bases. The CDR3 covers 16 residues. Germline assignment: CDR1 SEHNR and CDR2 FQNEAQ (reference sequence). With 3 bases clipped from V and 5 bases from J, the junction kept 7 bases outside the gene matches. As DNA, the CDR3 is TGTGCCAGCAGCTTTTGGACTAGCGGGAGTGTCGACGAGCAGTACTTC. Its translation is CASSFWTSGSVDEQYF.

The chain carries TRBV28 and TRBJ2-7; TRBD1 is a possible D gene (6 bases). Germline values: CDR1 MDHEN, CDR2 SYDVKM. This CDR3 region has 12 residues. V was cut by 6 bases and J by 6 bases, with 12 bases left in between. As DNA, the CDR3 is TGTGCCAGCAGCTCGGACAGAAGCGAGCAGTACTTC. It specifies CASSSDRSEQYF. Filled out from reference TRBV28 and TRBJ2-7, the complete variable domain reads DVKVTQSSRYLVKRTGEKVFLECVQDMDHENMFWYRQDPGLGLRLIYFSYDVKMKEKGDIPEGYSVSREKKERFSLILESASTNQTSMYLCASSSDRSEQYFGPGTRLTVT.

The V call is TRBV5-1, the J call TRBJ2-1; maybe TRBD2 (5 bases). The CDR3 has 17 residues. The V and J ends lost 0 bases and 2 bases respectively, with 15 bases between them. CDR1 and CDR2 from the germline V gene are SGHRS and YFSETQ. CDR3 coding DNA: TGCGCCAGCAGCTTGGAGGGTCCAGCGGCCCCCTACAATGAGCAGTTCTTC. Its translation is CASSLEGPAAPYNEQFF. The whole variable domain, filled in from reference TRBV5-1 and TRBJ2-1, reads KAGVTQTPRYLIKTRGQQVTLSCSPISGHRSVSWYQQTPGQGLQFLFEYFSETQRNKGNFPGRFSGRQFSNSRSEMNVSTLELGDSALYLCASSLEGPAAPYNEQFFGPGTRLTVL.

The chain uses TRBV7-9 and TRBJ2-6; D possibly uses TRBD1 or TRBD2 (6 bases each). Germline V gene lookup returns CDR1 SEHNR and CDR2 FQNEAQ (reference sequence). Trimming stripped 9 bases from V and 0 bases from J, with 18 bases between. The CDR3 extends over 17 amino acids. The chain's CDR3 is CASGSGAHFSGANVLTF. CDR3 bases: TGTGCCAGTGGCTCGGGGGCTCATTTCTCTGGGGCCAACGTCCTGACTTTC.

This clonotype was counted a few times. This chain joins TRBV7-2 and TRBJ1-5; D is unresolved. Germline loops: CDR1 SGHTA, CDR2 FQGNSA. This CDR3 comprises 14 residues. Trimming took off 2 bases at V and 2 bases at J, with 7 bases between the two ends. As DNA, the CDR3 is TGTGCCAGCAGCTTACGAAGGGGCAATCAGCCCCAGCATTTT. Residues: CASSLRRGNQPQHF.